The 20 T cell receptor beta chains in this list originate from one sample, sequenced in a study of blood T cell repertoires in COVID-19. TCRdb's table, derived via immunoSEQ multiplex PCR, lists solely in-frame clones and lacks some. The sample holds roughly 100,000 clones, 91% seen once. Material for sequencing was peripheral blood. The receptors derive from a man younger than 35 with acute or convalescent COVID-19.

The V and J genes are TRBV5-1 and TRBJ2-4; 8 positions match TRBD2. Germline-derived CDR1 and CDR2 are SGHRS and YFSETQ. CDR3 length: 19 amino acids. With V trimmed by 0 bases and J by 8 bases, 19 bases remained unmatched. CDR3 bases: TGCGCCAGCAGCTTGGTACGAGAACTAGCGGAGACCAGCCGGGACATTCAGTACTTC. It encodes CASSLVRELAETSRDIQYF.

The chain links TRBV6-5 to TRBJ1-5; unclear D gene. Trimming shortened V by 6 bases and J by 0 bases, and 6 bases separated the two germline ends. This CDR3 has 13 amino acids. Germline V CDR1 and CDR2: MNHEY, SVGAGI. The CDR3 region has the DNA TGTGCCAGCAGCGTGTATAGCAATCAGCCCCAGCATTTT. Translation: CASSVYSNQPQHF.

The chain couples TRBV5-6 to TRBJ2-7; maybe TRBD1 (5 bases). Germline V gene data show CDR1 as SGHDT and CDR2 as YYEEEE. V was trimmed by 0 bases and J by 6 bases, leaving 16 bases between them. CDR3 length: 15 amino acids. CDR3 sequence reads: CASSLAVGPAPEQYF. As DNA, the CDR3 is TGTGCCAGCAGCTTGGCCGTGGGGCCCGCACCCGAGCAGTACTTC.

The chain carries TRBV6-1 and TRBJ2-7; TRBD2 matches 10 bases. The germline V gene has CDR1 MNHNS and CDR2 SASEGT. V trimming: 3 bases; J trimming: 1 base; junction bases outside the gene matches: 6. The length of the CDR3 is 16 residues. CDR3 sequence reads: CASSDILAGLSYEQYF. Here the CDR3 DNA reads TGTGCCAGCAGTGATATACTAGCGGGACTATCCTACGAGCAGTACTTC.

The chain couples TRBV9 to TRBJ1-1; a possible D gene is TRBD1 (5 bases). The germline CDR1 and CDR2 sequences are SGDLS and YYNGEE. The CDR3 length is 11 residues. V was clipped by 4 bases and J by 10 bases, with 11 bases between them. CDR3 sequence reads: CASSQPGGAFF. Written as DNA, the CDR3 is TGTGCCAGCAGCCAACCCGGGGGAGCTTTCTTT.

This clone came up a few times. This rearrangement joins TRBV19 to TRBJ1-5; 7 bases are a match to TRBD1. V shed 6 bases, J shed 3 bases, and the junction held 8 bases outside the gene matches. The CDR3 has 15 residues. The V gene's germline CDR1 is LNHDA and CDR2 SQIVND (reference sequence). The CDR3 nucleotides are TGTGCCAGTAGACTGACAGGGCTTGACAATCAGCCCCAGCATTTT. It yields the protein CASRLTGLDNQPQHF.

The J gene is TRBJ2-2, the V gene TRBV5-1; 7 bases fit TRBD1. CDR1 is SGHRS, CDR2 YFSETQ, per germline. V dropped 1 base and J dropped 1; count of bases not matched to a gene: 4. CDR3 length equals 16 residues. The CDR3, as DNA: TGCGCCAGCAGCTTGTTGAGACAGGGGAACACCGGGGAGCTGTTTTTT. It yields the protein CASSLLRQGNTGELFF.

The chain recombines TRBV7-9 with TRBJ2-3; D might be TRBD2 (6 bases). This CDR3 has 16 residues. The V and J ends lost 5 bases and 1 base respectively, with 16 bases between them. Germline CDR1 is SEHNR and CDR2 is FQNEAQ (reference sequence). CDR3 amino acids: CASSKVGLQGTDTQYF. The CDR3 DNA reads as TGTGCCAGCAGCAAAGTCGGACTACAGGGCACAGATACGCAGTATTTT.

V and J are TRBV15 and TRBJ1-1, with TRBD1 matching over 9 bases. V trimming: 1 base; J trimming: 0 bases; junction bases outside the gene matches: 3. Germline lookup yields CDR1 LNHNV and CDR2 YYDKDF (reference sequence). The CDR3 covers 16 residues. The CDR3 protein is CATSRGGTGLNTEAFF. The DNA of the CDR3 is TGTGCCACCAGCAGAGGAGGGACAGGGTTGAACACTGAAGCTTTCTTT.

In DNA, the CDR3 is TGTGCCAGCAGCCCTAGCGGGAGACAAGAGACCCAGTACTTC. It yields the protein CASSPSGRQETQYF. The J gene is TRBJ2-5, the V gene TRBV5-4; TRBD2 matches 10 bases. Per the germline V gene, CDR1 is SGHNT and CDR2 is YYREEE (reference sequence). Trimming took 4 bases from V and 2 from J; bases not matched to a gene: 2. There are 14 residues in the CDR3.

V gene TRBV21-1 combines with J gene TRBJ1-5; no check of the table's D call, TRBD1, against the DNA was made. TRBV21-1 is a known pseudogene. The CDR3 spans 18 residues. Here the CDR3 DNA reads TGTGCCAGCAGCAAAGCCTTGAGGCAGGGCGGTAGCAATCAGCCCCAGCATTTT. Encoded protein: CASSKALRQGGSNQPQHF.

This clone is a singleton in its sample. J is TRBJ1-5 and V is TRBV19; a possible D gene is TRBD1 (5 bases). With 7 bases removed from V and 7 bases from J, the gap between germline ends came to 14 bases. The CDR3 consists of 13 residues. Germline CDR1 and CDR2: LNHDA and SQIVND (reference sequence). This CDR3 reads CASKGQINQPQHF. The DNA of the CDR3 is TGTGCCAGTAAGGGGCAGATTAACCAGCCCCAGCATTTT.

The V call is TRBV5-1, the J call TRBJ2-5; TRBD2 is a possible D gene (5 bases). The CDR3 has 16 residues. Germline-derived CDR1 and CDR2 are SGHRS and YFSETQ. The V and J ends lost 5 bases and 0 bases respectively, with 17 bases between them. The CDR3 loop reads CASSPPGSDDQETQYF. CDR3 sequence (DNA): TGCGCCAGCAGTCCCCCGGGATCGGATGACCAAGAGACCCAGTACTTC.

This sequence joins TRBV5-4 and TRBJ1-2; D gene unclear. Trimming took 4 bases from V and 7 from J, leaving 8 bases between them. CDR3 length: 11 residues. CDR1 and CDR2 (germline): SGHNT, YYREEE (reference sequence). The CDR3 coding sequence is TGTGCCAGCAGCCACGAGGGTGGCTACACCTTC. Residues: CASSHEGGYTF.

This clone turned up a few times. The chain is built from TRBV19 and TRBJ1-1; D gene unclear. The CDR3 spans 15 residues. Germline values: CDR1 LNHDA, CDR2 SQIVND (reference sequence). Deletions cut 3 bases from V and 0 bases from J, with 11 bases between. CDR3 sequence reads: CASSINSNMNTEAFF. The CDR3, as DNA: TGTGCCAGTAGTATTAATAGCAACATGAACACTGAAGCTTTCTTT.

The chain combines TRBV3-1 (or the pseudogene TRBV3-2) with TRBJ2-3; TRBD2 aligns across 7 bases. The ends lost 1 base at V and 3 bases at J; junction bases unmatched: 7. This CDR3 is 16 amino acids long. Per germline, CDR1 LGHDT and CDR2 YNNKEL (reference sequence). The CDR3 bases are TGTGCCAGCAGCCAAGTGGGAGGGGAGGAAACAGATACGCAGTATTTT. This codes for CASSQVGGEETDTQYF.

The CDR3 DNA reads TGTGCCAGCAGCCAAGATCGGCGGGGTCGGACGAACACTGAAGCTTTCTTT. This codes for CASSQDRRGRTNTEAFF. V is TRBV3-1 (or the pseudogene TRBV3-2) and J is TRBJ1-1; D gene unclear. There are 17 residues in the CDR3. Germline V lookup: CDR1 LGHDT, CDR2 YNNKEL (reference sequence). V lost 0 bases to trimming and J lost 1 base, with 15 bases between them.

V and J are TRBV24-1 and TRBJ2-3; 7 bases are shared with TRBD1. Germline V gives CDR1 KGHDR, CDR2 SFDVKD. Losses at the gene ends were 3 bases for V and 0 bases for J; bases not matched to a gene: 5. CDR3 length: 16 amino acids. CDR3: CATSDDRATSTDTQYF. The CDR3 nucleotides are TGTGCCACCAGTGATGACAGGGCAACTAGCACAGATACGCAGTATTTT.

Only one count was recorded for this clone. V and J are TRBV2 and TRBJ1-2; 12 nucleotides match TRBD1. The CDR3 has 14 amino acids. J lost 7 bases, V lost 5 bases, and 5 bases had no gene match. Germline CDR1 and CDR2: SNHLY and FYNNEI. CDR3 loop: CASSKGQGAVGYTF. The DNA for the CDR3 is TGTGCCAGCAGTAAGGGACAGGGGGCGGTTGGCTACACCTTC.

The V and J genes are TRBV15 and TRBJ1-2; 7 bases map to TRBD1. CDR3 length equals 16 residues. CDR1 and CDR2 (germline): LNHNV, YYDKDF (reference sequence). The junction had 7 bases not matched to a gene; V was cut back by 0 bases and J by 3 bases. CDR3: CATSRDFQGEDYGYTF. The CDR3 region has the DNA TGTGCCACCAGCAGAGATTTTCAGGGGGAGGACTATGGCTACACCTTC.